This is a list of T cell receptor beta chains from one sample in a study of T cell repertoires in cytomegalovirus infection. For these TCRs, the target antigens are not known. Via MiXCR, TCRdb re-called the reads, giving one row per CDR3 protein. The sample has about 570,000 distinct CDR3 sequences, 40% seen once. The material was cultured PBMCs, obtained from culture after CMV antigen stimulation. These receptors originate from a human donor in good health (CMV status not recorded). Some clones in this sample may be carry-over from other donors' samples. CDR3s include the opening cysteine and the closing phenylalanine or tryptophan. A D gene is named only where the DNA matches it firmly. The listing skips clone size in some rows; elsewhere it reads once, few, many or a size class.

D gene	clone size	V gene	J gene	CDR3 protein	CDR3 DNA
NA	NA	TRBV6-1	TRBJ2-7	CASSSSTPGRGMSYEQYF	TGTGCCAGCAGTTCCAGCACCCCGGGTCGGGGAATGTCCTACGAGCAGTACTTC
NA	few	TRBV7-2	TRBJ1-2	CASRRQATDYGYTF	TGTGCCAGCAGACGACAGGCAACGGACTATGGCTACACCTTC
NA	NA	TRBV7-2	TRBJ2-7	CASSLSGAEGEQYF	TGTGCCAGCAGCTTATCGGGGGCAGAAGGGGAGCAGTACTTC
TRBD2	NA	TRBV15	TRBJ2-3	CATSRGHSGRAGDTQYF	TGTGCCACCAGCAGAGGTCATAGCGGGAGGGCCGGAGATACGCAGTATTTT
NA	NA	TRBV10-3	TRBJ2-5	CAISEVGWGSGTQYF	TGTGCCATCAGTGAAGTAGGGTGGGGGTCCGGGACCCAGTACTTC
NA	NA	TRBV19	TRBJ1-2	CASSIVSDYGYTF	TGTGCCAGTAGTATAGTGTCCGACTATGGCTACACCTTC
NA	few	TRBV12-3/TRBV12-4	TRBJ1-1	CASSFVGPTEAFF	TGTGCCAGCAGTTTCGTAGGTCCCACTGAAGCTTTCTTT
TRBD1	NA	TRBV5-1	TRBJ2-2	CASSGQSNTGELFF	TGCGCCAGCTCGGGACAGTCGAACACCGGGGAGCTGTTTTTT
NA	NA	TRBV4-1	TRBJ2-7	CASSQEDRGSYEQYF	TGCGCCAGCAGCCAAGAAGATAGGGGATCGTACGAGCAGTACTTC
TRBD2	NA	TRBV2	TRBJ2-5	CASSGGIAGGQETQYF	TGTGCCAGCAGTGGCGGGATAGCGGGGGGACAAGAGACCCAGTACTTC
NA	NA	TRBV5-6	TRBJ1-4	CASSSIQGATNEKLFF	TGTGCCAGCAGCTCTATACAGGGTGCAACTAATGAAAAACTGTTTTTT
NA	NA	TRBV19	TRBJ2-6	CASSIRTVRLSGANVLTF	TGTGCCAGTAGTATAAGGACAGTGAGGCTCTCTGGGGCCAACGTCCTGACTTTC
NA	NA	TRBV10-3	TRBJ1-6	CAIKEEPYNSPLHF	TGTGCCATCAAGGAGGAGCCCTATAATTCACCCCTCCACTTT
NA	NA	TRBV7-2	TRBJ2-7	CASSLSRGPNYEQYF	TGTGCCAGCAGCTTATCCCGGGGGCCAAACTACGAGCAGTACTTC
TRBD1	NA	TRBV19	TRBJ1-2	CASSTSTGTAYTF	TGTGCCAGTAGTACCTCGACAGGGACCGCCTACACCTTC
TRBD2	NA	TRBV11-2	TRBJ2-7	CASSREAGGPEQYF	TGTGCCAGCAGCCGGGAAGCGGGAGGGCCGGAGCAGTACTTC
TRBD2	few	TRBV7-6	TRBJ2-1	CASSTSGREYGEQFF	TGTGCCAGCAGCACGTCGGGGCGGGAGTATGGTGAGCAGTTCTTC
TRBD1	NA	TRBV7-4	TRBJ2-7	CASSPGGPGLQYF	TGTGCCAGCAGCCCAGGGGGCCCCGGTTTACAGTACTTC
NA	NA	TRBV6-5	TRBJ1-4	CASRRRIGWNEKLFF	TGTGCCAGCCGTAGGAGGATAGGGTGGAATGAAAAACTGTTTTTT
NA	few	TRBV7-9	TRBJ2-2	CASSRRAGHANTGELFF	TGTGCCAGCAGCCGTCGAGCCGGCCACGCGAACACCGGGGAGCTGTTTTTT
NA	NA	TRBV7-9	TRBJ1-1	CASRKGYLNTEAFF	TGTGCCAGCCGGAAGGGGTACTTGAACACTGAAGCTTTCTTT
TRBD2	few	TRBV10-2	TRBJ2-2	CASGGLAGPPGELFF	TGCGCCAGCGGGGGACTAGCGGGGCCCCCCGGGGAGCTGTTTTTT
NA	few	TRBV10-3	TRBJ2-7	CAISESSSSGYEQYF	TGTGCCATCAGTGAGTCCTCTAGTAGCGGCTACGAGCAGTACTTC
NA	NA	TRBV4-2	TRBJ2-7	CASSPAHGGLSYEQYF	TGTGCCAGCAGCCCCGCCCACGGGGGACTCTCCTACGAGCAGTACTTC
TRBD2	few	TRBV7-6	TRBJ2-7	CASSFTPKGTGGSYEQYF	TGTGCCAGCAGCTTTACCCCCAAGGGGACGGGGGGCTCCTACGAGCAGTACTTC
NA	NA	TRBV7-4	TRBJ2-7	CASSAQYEQYF	TGTGCCAGCAGCGCCCAGTACGAGCAGTACTTC
NA	NA	TRBV12-3/TRBV12-4	TRBJ1-5	CASSQSASPNQPQHF	TGTGCCAGCAGTCAAAGCGCGAGTCCTAATCAGCCCCAGCATTTT
NA	NA	TRBV6-6	TRBJ2-5	CASSQARETQYF	TGTGCCAGCTCCCAAGCCCGGGAGACCCAGTACTTC
NA	few	TRBV12-5	TRBJ2-1	CASGSLEFYSGQFF	TGTGCTAGTGGTTCCCTGGAGTTTTACTCTGGGCAGTTCTTC
TRBD2	few	TRBV20-1	TRBJ2-1	CSASGRGRSSEQFF	TGCAGTGCTAGTGGGCGGGGGAGATCGAGTGAGCAGTTCTTC
TRBD2	NA	TRBV20-1	TRBJ2-1	CSARDWWTSGNEQFF	TGCAGTGCTAGAGATTGGTGGACTAGCGGGAATGAGCAGTTCTTC
NA	NA	TRBV24-1	TRBJ1-4	CATSDETNEKLFF	TGTGCCACCAGTGATGAGACTAATGAAAAACTGTTTTTT
NA	few	TRBV7-9	TRBJ2-7	CASSSGHPGGYEQYF	TGTGCCAGCAGCTCCGGACATCCAGGGGGGTACGAGCAGTACTTC
NA	NA	TRBV7-2	TRBJ2-1	CASSTSVLPPLFF	TGTGCCAGCAGCACTTCGGTCCTGCCACCACTGTTCTTC
NA	once	TRBV10-3	TRBJ2-3	CAISVPGTDTQYF	TGTGCCATCAGTGTCCCCGGCACAGATACGCAGTATTTT